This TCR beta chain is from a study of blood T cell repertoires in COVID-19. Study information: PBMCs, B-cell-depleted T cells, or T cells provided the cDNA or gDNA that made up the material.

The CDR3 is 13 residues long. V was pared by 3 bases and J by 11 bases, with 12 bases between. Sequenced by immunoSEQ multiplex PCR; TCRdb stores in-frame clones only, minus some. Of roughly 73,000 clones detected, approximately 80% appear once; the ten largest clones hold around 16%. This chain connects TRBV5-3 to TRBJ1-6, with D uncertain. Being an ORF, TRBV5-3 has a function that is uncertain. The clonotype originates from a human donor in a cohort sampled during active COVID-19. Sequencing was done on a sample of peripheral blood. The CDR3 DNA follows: TGTGCCAGAAGCTCCCCCTGCGGGACACCCCTCCACTTT. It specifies CARSSPCGTPLHF.